This TCR beta chain came from a study of shared clonotypes between healthy human individuals. Study conclusions and caveats: For sorted subsets, rarefaction showed incomplete sequencing despite large depth. Non-shared clonotypes showed lower generation probabilities than clonotypes common to all four donors.

Concerning this clone itself: Antigen: not known.

Assay: immunoSEQ multiplex PCR; the TCRdb copy retains only in-frame clones and omits some. Among about 2.5 million clones listed, 92% were seen once. From germline, CDR1 is SGHRS and CDR2 YFSETQ. The germline V and J ends were trimmed by 0 bases and 0 bases, with 21 bases remaining between them. The CDR3 runs 19 residues. Sequences were obtained from naive CD4+ T cells from PBMCs. Subset: CD45RA+ positively selected. V is TRBV5-1 and J is TRBJ1-1; D is undetermined. The receptor comes from a man aged 18-30 years in good health. Some clones in this sample may be carry-over from other donors' samples. The CDR3 is CASSLVPPGDNFMNTEAFF. The CDR3 DNA is TGCGCCAGCAGCTTGGTTCCCCCGGGTGACAACTTCATGAACACTGAAGCTTTCTTT. Filled out from reference TRBV5-1 and TRBJ1-1, the complete variable domain reads KAGVTQTPRYLIKTRGQQVTLSCSPISGHRSVSWYQQTPGQGLQFLFEYFSETQRNKGNFPGRFSGRQFSNSRSEMNVSTLELGDSALYLCASSLVPPGDNFMNTEAFFGQGTRLTVV.